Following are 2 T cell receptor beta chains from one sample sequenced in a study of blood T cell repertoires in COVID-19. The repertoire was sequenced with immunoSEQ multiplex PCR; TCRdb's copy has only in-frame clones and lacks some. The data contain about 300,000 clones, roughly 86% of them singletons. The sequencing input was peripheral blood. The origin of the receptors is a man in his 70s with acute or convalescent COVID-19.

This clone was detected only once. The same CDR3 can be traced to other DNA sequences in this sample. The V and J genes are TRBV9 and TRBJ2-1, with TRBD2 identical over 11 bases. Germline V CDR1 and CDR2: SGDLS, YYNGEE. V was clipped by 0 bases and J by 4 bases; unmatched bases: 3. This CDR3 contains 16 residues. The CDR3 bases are TGTGCCAGCAGCGTAGGGCTAGCGGGGGGTTACAATGAGCAGTTCTTC. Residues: CASSVGLAGGYNEQFF. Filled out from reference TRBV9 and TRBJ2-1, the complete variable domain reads DSGVTQTPKHLITATGQRVTLRCSPRSGDLSVYWYQQSLDQGLQFLIQYYNGEERAKGNILERFSAQQFPDLHSELNLSSLELGDSALYFCASSVGLAGGYNEQFFGPGTRLTVL.

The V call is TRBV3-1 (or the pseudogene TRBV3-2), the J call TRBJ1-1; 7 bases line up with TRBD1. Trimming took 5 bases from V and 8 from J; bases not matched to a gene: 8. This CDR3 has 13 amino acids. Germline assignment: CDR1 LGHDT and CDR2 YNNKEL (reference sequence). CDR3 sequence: CASSFWTGPEAFF. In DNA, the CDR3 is TGTGCCAGCAGCTTCTGGACAGGTCCGGAAGCTTTCTTT.